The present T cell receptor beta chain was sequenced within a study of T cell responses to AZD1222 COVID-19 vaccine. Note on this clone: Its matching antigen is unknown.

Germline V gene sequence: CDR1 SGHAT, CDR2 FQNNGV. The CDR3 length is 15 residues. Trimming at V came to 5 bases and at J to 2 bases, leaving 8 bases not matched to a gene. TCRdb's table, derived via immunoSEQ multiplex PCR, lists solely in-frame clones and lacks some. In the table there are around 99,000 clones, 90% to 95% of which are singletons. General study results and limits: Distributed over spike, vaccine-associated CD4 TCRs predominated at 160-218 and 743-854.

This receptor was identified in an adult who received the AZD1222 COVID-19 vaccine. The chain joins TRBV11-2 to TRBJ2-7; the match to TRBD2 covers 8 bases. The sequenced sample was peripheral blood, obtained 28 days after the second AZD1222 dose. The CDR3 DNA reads TGTGCCAGCAGCGAAGTAGCGGGGCCGACCTACGAGCAGTACTTC. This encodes CASSEVAGPTYEQYF.